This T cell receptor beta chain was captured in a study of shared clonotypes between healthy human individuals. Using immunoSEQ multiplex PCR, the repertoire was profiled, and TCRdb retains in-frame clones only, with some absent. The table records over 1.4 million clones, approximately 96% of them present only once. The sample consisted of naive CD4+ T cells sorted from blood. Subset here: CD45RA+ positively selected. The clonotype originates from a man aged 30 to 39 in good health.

CDR3 in DNA: TGTGCCAGCACCGAACTAGTAAAGGGTGTCGAGCAGTACTTC. Its translation: CASTELVKGVEQYF. This chain connects TRBV2 to TRBJ2-7; a possible D gene is TRBD2 (5 bases). The CDR3 spans 14 residues. The germline V and J ends were trimmed by 7 bases and 6 bases, with 19 bases remaining between them. CDR1 is SNHLY, CDR2 FYNNEI, per germline.